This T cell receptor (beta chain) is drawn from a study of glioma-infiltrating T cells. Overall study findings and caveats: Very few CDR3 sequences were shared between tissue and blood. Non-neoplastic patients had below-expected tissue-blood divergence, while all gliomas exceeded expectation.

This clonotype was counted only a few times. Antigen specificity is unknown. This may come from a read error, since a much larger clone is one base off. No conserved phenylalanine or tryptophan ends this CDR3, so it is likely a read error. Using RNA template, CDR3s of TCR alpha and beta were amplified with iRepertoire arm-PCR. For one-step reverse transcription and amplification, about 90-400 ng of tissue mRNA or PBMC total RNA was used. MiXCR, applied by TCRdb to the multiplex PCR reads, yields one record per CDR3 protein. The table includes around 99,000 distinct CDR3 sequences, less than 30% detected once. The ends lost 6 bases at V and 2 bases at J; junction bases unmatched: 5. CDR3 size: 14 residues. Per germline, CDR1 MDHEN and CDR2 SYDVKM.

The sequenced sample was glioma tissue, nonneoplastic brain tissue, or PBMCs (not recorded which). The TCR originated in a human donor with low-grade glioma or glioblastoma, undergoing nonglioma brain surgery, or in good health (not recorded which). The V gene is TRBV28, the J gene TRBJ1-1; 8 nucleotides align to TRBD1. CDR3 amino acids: CASSVTGANTEAFL. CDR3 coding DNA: TGTGCCAGCAGCGTGACAGGGGCCAACACTGAAGCTTTCCTT.